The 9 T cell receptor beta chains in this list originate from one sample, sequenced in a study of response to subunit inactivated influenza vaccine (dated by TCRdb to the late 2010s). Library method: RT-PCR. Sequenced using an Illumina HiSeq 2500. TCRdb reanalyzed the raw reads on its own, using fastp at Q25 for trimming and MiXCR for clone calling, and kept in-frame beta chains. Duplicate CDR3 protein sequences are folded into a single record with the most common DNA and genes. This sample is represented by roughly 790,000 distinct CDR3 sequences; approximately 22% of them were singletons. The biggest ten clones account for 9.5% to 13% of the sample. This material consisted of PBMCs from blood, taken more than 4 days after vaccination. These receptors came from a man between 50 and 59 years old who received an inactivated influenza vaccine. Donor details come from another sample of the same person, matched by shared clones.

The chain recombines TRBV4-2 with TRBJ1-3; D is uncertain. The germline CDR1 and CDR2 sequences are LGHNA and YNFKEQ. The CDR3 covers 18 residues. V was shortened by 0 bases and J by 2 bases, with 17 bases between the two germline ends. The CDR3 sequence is CASSQDYVGSGAGNTIYF. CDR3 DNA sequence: TGTGCCAGCAGCCAAGATTACGTGGGGTCAGGCGCTGGAAACACCATATATTTT.

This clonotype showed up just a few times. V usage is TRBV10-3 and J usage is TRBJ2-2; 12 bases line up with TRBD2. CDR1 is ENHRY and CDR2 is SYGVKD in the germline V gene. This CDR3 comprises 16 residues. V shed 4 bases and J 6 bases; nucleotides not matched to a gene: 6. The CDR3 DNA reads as TGTGCCATCAGTGGGCTAGCGGGGGGGCCTCCCGGGGAGCTGTTTTTT. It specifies CAISGLAGGPPGELFF.

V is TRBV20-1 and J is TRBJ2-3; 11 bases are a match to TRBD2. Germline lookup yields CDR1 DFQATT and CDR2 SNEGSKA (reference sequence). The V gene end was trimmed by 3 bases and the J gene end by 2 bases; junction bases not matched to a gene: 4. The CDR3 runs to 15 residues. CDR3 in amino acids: CSASPTSGDTDTQYF. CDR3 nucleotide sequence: TGCAGTGCTAGTCCGACTAGCGGGGACACAGATACGCAGTATTTT.

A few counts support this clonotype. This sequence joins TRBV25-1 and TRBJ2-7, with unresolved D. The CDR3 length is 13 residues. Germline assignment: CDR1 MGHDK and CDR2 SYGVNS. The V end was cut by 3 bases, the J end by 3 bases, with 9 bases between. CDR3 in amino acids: CASSELNNYEQYF. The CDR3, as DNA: TGTGCCAGCAGTGAGCTGAACAACTACGAGCAGTACTTC.

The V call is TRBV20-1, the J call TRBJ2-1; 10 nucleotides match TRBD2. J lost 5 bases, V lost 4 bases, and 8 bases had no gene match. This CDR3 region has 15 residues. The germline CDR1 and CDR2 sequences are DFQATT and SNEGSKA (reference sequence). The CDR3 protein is CSATAPSGGDNEQFF. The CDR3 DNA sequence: TGCAGTGCTACCGCCCCTAGCGGGGGTGACAATGAGCAGTTCTTC.

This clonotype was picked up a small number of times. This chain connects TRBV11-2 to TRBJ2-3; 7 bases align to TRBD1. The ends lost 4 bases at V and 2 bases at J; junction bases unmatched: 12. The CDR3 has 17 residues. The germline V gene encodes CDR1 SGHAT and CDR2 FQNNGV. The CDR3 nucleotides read TGTGCCAGCAGCTCGAGGGACAGAAAAAGTAACACAGATACGCAGTATTTT. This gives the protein CASSSRDRKSNTDTQYF.

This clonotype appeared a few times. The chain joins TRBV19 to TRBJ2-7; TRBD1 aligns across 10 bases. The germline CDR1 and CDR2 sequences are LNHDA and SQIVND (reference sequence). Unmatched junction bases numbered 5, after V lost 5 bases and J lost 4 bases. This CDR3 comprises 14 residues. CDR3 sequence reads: CASSAWGQGYEQYF. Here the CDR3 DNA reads TGTGCCAGTAGTGCATGGGGACAGGGGTACGAGCAGTACTTC.

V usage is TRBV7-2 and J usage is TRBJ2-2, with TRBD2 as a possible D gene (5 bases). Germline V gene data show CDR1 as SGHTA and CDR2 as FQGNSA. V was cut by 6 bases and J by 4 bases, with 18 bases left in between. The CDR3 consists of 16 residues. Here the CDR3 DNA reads TGTGCCAGCAGACAAAGACTGAGGGCAAGCACCGGGGAGCTGTTTTTT. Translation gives CASRQRLRASTGELFF.

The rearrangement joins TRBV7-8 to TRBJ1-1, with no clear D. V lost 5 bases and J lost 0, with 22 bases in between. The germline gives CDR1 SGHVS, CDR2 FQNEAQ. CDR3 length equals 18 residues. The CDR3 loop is CASSGSDRSADLNTEAFF. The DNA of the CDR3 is TGTGCCAGCAGCGGCAGTGACCGAAGCGCCGATTTGAACACTGAAGCTTTCTTT.